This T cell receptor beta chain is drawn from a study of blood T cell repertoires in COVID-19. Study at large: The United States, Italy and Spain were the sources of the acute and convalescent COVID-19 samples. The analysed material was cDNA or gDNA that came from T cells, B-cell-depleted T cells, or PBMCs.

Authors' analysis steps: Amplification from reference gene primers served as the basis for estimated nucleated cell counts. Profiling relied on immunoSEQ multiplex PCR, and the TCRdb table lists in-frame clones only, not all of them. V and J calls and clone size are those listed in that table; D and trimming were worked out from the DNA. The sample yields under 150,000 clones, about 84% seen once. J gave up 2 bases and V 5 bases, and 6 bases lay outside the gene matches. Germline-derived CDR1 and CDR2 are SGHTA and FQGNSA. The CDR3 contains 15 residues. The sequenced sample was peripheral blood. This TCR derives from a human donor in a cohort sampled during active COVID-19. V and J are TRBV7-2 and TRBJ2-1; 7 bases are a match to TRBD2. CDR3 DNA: TGTGCCAGCAGCCTCGACCGGGGGGCCTACAATGAGCAGTTCTTC. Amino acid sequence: CASSLDRGAYNEQFF.